The 17 T cell receptor beta chains below were found in one sample sequenced in a study of blood T cells in healthy people across ages. Combining a sample-barcoded 5' primer with a J-beta primer mix, a second PCR ran for roughly 6 to 12 cycles. One entry per CDR3 protein results from TCRdb running MiXCR on the 5' RACE reads. In the table there are roughly 800,000 distinct CDR3 sequences, 58% of which are singletons. Specimen: blood. The receptors derive from a man aged 25-45 years in good health.

J is TRBJ2-3 and V is TRBV4-2; 8 positions match TRBD1. The germline gives CDR1 LGHNA, CDR2 YNFKEQ. The CDR3 is 16 residues long. Trimming cost V 3 bases and J 2 bases; bases outside gene matches: 7. CDR3 DNA: TGTGCCAGCAGCCACGGGACAGGACTAAACACAGATACGCAGTATTTT. Its protein product is CASSHGTGLNTDTQYF.

This clonotype was detected once. V is TRBV4-3 and J is TRBJ2-4, with 10 positions matching TRBD2. The J segment lost 8 bases and the V segment lost 1 base, leaving 11 bases of the junction unmatched. Germline-derived CDR1 and CDR2 are LGHNA and YSLEER. This CDR3 is built from 17 residues. Written as DNA, the CDR3 is TGCGCCAGCAGCCAAGCAGCGGGAGGGGGAGGGGGGGACATTCAGTACTTC. Translated: CASSQAAGGGGGDIQYF.

This clonotype was seen a few times. V gene TRBV29-1 combines with J gene TRBJ2-5, with D possibly matching TRBD2 (6 bases). CDR3 size: 13 residues. Trimming left V 6 bases short and J 4 bases short, with 15 bases between. Germline values: CDR1 SQVTM, CDR2 ANQGSEA. The CDR3 loop reads CSVHGGAGETQYF. In DNA, the CDR3 is TGCAGCGTCCATGGGGGAGCGGGAGAGACCCAGTACTTC.

This clonotype was seen a few times. The chain is built from TRBV3-1 and TRBJ2-7; D is ambiguous. The length of the CDR3 is 17 residues. V was trimmed by 5 bases and J by 3 bases, leaving 23 bases between them. The germline V gene encodes CDR1 LGHDT and CDR2 YNNKEL (reference sequence). The CDR3 here is CASSRALSAEVNYEQYF. The DNA for the CDR3 is TGTGCCAGCAGCAGAGCTCTGTCCGCCGAAGTAAACTACGAGCAGTACTTC.

This clonotype was seen only once. Germline is not matched at one junction end, which may reflect a read error. The chain is built from TRBV7-2 and TRBJ2-7; unclear D gene. CDR3 length equals 13 residues. Germline V gene lookup returns CDR1 SGHTA and CDR2 FQGNSA. DNA of the CDR3: TGTGCCAGCAGCCCCGGACCCAACTACGAGCGGTACTTC. Protein product: CASSPGPNYERYF. Full variable domain (outside the CDR3, taken from reference TRBV7-2 and TRBJ2-7): GAGVSQSPSNKVTEKGKDVELRCDPISGHTALYWYRQSLGQGLEFLIYFQGNSAPDKSGLPSDRFSAERTGGSVSTLTIQRTQQEDSAVYLCASSPGPNYERYFGPGTRLTVT.

This rearrangement joins TRBV5-1 to TRBJ2-4; D possibly matches TRBD1 or TRBD2 (5 bases each). Trimming pared 1 base from V and 13 bases from J, leaving 18 bases between. The germline V gene encodes CDR1 SGHRS and CDR2 YFSETQ. The CDR3 loop spans 14 amino acids. Written as DNA, the CDR3 is TGCGCCAGCAGCTTGCTCGGGATGGACAATGAGCAGTACTTC. Its protein product is CASSLLGMDNEQYF. Together with reference TRBV5-1 and TRBJ2-4, the CDR3 gives the full variable domain: KAGVTQTPRYLIKTRGQQVTLSCSPISGHRSVSWYQQTPGQGLQFLFEYFSETQRNKGNFPGRFSGRQFSNSRSEMNVSTLELGDSALYLCASSLLGMDNEQYFGAGTRLSVL.

The chain uses TRBV7-2 and TRBJ2-5; either TRBD1 or TRBD2 may fit D (6 bases each). Germline V CDR1 and CDR2: SGHTA, FQGNSA. V lost 5 bases to trimming and J lost 2 bases, with 12 bases between them. This CDR3 has 14 residues. The CDR3 DNA sequence: TGTGCCAGCAGCCGCTGGGGGGCTCAAGAGACCCAGTACTTC. Translated, it gives CASSRWGAQETQYF. The whole variable domain, remainder taken from reference TRBV7-2 and TRBJ2-5, is GAGVSQSPSNKVTEKGKDVELRCDPISGHTALYWYRQSLGQGLEFLIYFQGNSAPDKSGLPSDRFSAERTGGSVSTLTIQRTQQEDSAVYLCASSRWGAQETQYFGPGTRLLVL.

The rearrangement links TRBV7-9 to TRBJ1-2; D is undetermined. Germline CDR1 SEHNR, CDR2 FQNEAQ (reference sequence). V was pared by 10 bases and J by 1 base, with 22 bases between. CDR3 length equals 16 residues. As DNA, the CDR3 is TGTGCCACTCTCCAGGAGGCGGCTGAGGGTAACTATGGCTACACCTTC. As protein: CATLQEAAEGNYGYTF.

V and J are TRBV10-3 and TRBJ2-7; weak D call: TRBD2 (5 bases). Germline CDR1 and CDR2: ENHRY and SYGVKD. This CDR3 has 16 residues. Trimming stripped 2 bases from V and 3 bases from J, with 17 bases between. The CDR3 spells CAISEQSWRSLYEQYF. The DNA for the CDR3 is TGTGCCATCAGTGAGCAGTCTTGGAGGTCCCTCTACGAGCAGTACTTC.

This clonotype came up once. The chain recombines TRBV6-1 with TRBJ2-1; 10 bases are shared with TRBD2. The CDR3 is 17 amino acids. With V trimmed by 5 bases and J by 1 base, 8 bases remained unmatched. Looked up from germline, CDR1 is MNHNS and CDR2 is SASEGT. The CDR3 sequence is CASSPSTSGMSYNEQFF. The DNA of the CDR3 is TGTGCCAGCAGTCCCTCTACTAGCGGGATGTCCTACAATGAGCAGTTCTTC.

The chain uses TRBV20-1 and TRBJ2-3, with D perhaps TRBD1 (6 bases). The CDR3 spans 16 residues. CDR1 and CDR2 from the germline V gene are DFQATT and SNEGSKA (reference sequence). The V end lost 2 bases, the J end lost 1 base, and 16 bases lay between the germline ends. This CDR3 is CSARPITGPGTDTQYF. The CDR3 coding sequence is TGCAGTGCTAGACCCATCACAGGGCCCGGCACAGATACGCAGTATTTT.

The chain carries TRBV6-1 and TRBJ2-3; no clear D. The germline V gene encodes CDR1 MNHNS and CDR2 SASEGT. V was cut by 7 bases and J by 1 base, with 6 bases left in between. The CDR3 has 12 amino acids. The CDR3 sequence: CASITGTDTQYF. CDR3 nucleotide sequence: TGTGCCAGCATAACCGGCACAGATACGCAGTATTTT.

Comments on this clonotype: An end of the junction does not agree with germline; a read error may underlie this. V usage is TRBV29-1 and J usage is TRBJ1-5, with 7 bases identical to TRBD1. Germline V gives CDR1 SQVTM, CDR2 ANQGSEA. This CDR3 spans 14 amino acids. CDR3 coding DNA: TGCGGCGTTCGGACCGGGACAGAGAATCAGCCCCAGCATTTT. The encoded protein is CGVRTGTENQPQHF.

This clonotype was seen more than once but under ten times. The chain couples TRBV7-9 to TRBJ2-5, with D hard to call. The V and J ends lost 5 bases and 5 bases respectively, with 12 bases between them. The germline gives CDR1 SEHNR, CDR2 FQNEAQ (reference sequence). The CDR3 totals 13 residues. The CDR3 sequence: CASSGTSWETQYF. The CDR3 DNA follows: TGTGCCAGCAGCGGAACCTCCTGGGAGACCCAGTACTTC.

The CDR3 region is CASSLDTDLSYGYTF. The CDR3 DNA sequence: TGCGCCAGCAGCTTGGATACGGACCTTAGCTATGGCTACACCTTC. The rearrangement joins TRBV5-1 to TRBJ1-2, with no clear D. Trimming shortened V by 0 bases and J by 4 bases, and 13 bases separated the two germline ends. Germline loops: CDR1 SGHRS, CDR2 YFSETQ. There are 15 residues in the CDR3.

A few counts support this clonotype. This chain joins TRBV7-9 and TRBJ2-1; D may be TRBD1 (6 bases). Germline CDR1 and CDR2: SEHNR and FQNEAQ (reference sequence). With 3 bases removed from V and 7 bases from J, the gap between germline ends came to 13 bases. This CDR3 region has 14 residues. The CDR3 protein is CASSLPTGGNEQFF. The CDR3 DNA follows: TGTGCCAGCAGCTTGCCGACAGGTGGGAATGAGCAGTTCTTC.

This sequence joins TRBV27 and TRBJ2-5; 15 bases are shared with TRBD2. The J call is in doubt because the DNA end fits TRBJ2-7 better. This CDR3 has 16 residues. Germline lookup yields CDR1 MNHEY and CDR2 SMNVEV (reference sequence). CDR3 sequence reads: CASSFGTSGRNGEQYF. The CDR3 DNA reads TGTGCCAGCAGTTTTGGGACTAGCGGGAGGAACGGCGAGCAGTACTTC.